The clone carrying this T cell receptor beta chain was seen only once. The target antigen is unknown. The PCR had 60 Vbeta and 13 Jbeta primers. Repertoires were generated with immunoSEQ multiplex PCR, while TCRdb's copy carries only in-frame clones and drops some. The sample consists of approximately 130,000 clones, around 85% of them appearing once. The data were taken from a study of cytomegalovirus exposure and HLA in healthy donors. Findings and caveats of the study: Accurate prediction of HLA-A and HLA-B alleles (for most subjects) was reportedly achieved from TCR beta sequences. Upon later analysis, HLA-associated TCR beta chains proved more clonally expanded than other, equally common chains. TCR sequences were mostly rare, though some public TCRs occurred in many donors.

Germline CDR1 MNHEY, CDR2 SVGAGI. CDR3 length equals 15 residues. The V gene lost 0 bases and the J gene lost 5 bases, with 11 bases spanning the gap. The sample comprised PBMCs. The clonotype was recovered from a woman aged 25 to 39 in good health and CMV-seropositive. V and J are TRBV6-5 and TRBJ1-5; TRBD1 might be the D (5 bases). The CDR3 loop is CASSYSAEGDQPQHF. CDR3 coding DNA: TGTGCCAGCAGTTACTCGGCAGAAGGGGATCAGCCCCAGCATTTT.